A selection of T cell receptor beta chains follows, all from one sample in a study of blood T cell repertoires in COVID-19. Here immunoSEQ multiplex PCR was the method, and the copy in TCRdb shows in-frame clones only, minus some. The sample consists of about 380,000 clones, 85% of them appearing once. The specimen sequenced was peripheral blood. The source is a woman aged 18-30 years with acute or convalescent COVID-19. CDR3s leave out the opening cysteine and the closing phenylalanine or tryptophan. A D gene is named only where the DNA matches it firmly.

d_call	v_call	j_call	cdr3_aa
TRBD1	TRBV19	TRBJ1-4	ASTPGQGRSYEKLF
TRBD2	TRBV10-2	TRBJ2-3	ASSEAGEVDTQY
-	TRBV6-5	TRBJ1-4	ALGGEKLF
-	TRBV9	TRBJ2-5	ASSVRSGETQY
-	TRBV19	TRBJ1-2	ASSSPGTRPTGYT
TRBD2	TRBV28	TRBJ2-7	ASSRTGTLGTSGVYEQY
-	TRBV7-9	TRBJ2-7	ASTLPPYEQY
TRBD2	TRBV5-1	TRBJ2-3	ASSSSGREDTQY
-	TRBV2	TRBJ2-1	ASSGGRFYNEQF
-	TRBV25-1	TRBJ1-1	ASSEWAGLNTEAF
-	TRBV30	TRBJ1-1	AWSTGQNTEAF
TRBD2	TRBV7-3	TRBJ2-3	ASSFNIPSGGNTDTQY
TRBD2	TRBV11-2	TRBJ2-5	ASSLTGTRETQY
-	TRBV2	TRBJ1-6	ASTTRGIFNSPLH
-	TRBV28	TRBJ1-6	ASRSTGSSYNSPLH
-	TRBV5-5	TRBJ2-7	ASSLAWSGAFYEQY
TRBD1	TRBV23-1	TRBJ1-3	ASSQTDRGPGNTIY
-	TRBV29-1	TRBJ2-7	SVRGAGISYEQY
TRBD2	TRBV6-1	TRBJ2-1	ASSERSGGANEQF
TRBD1	TRBV19	TRBJ1-6	ASSSTGQGGNSPLH
TRBD2	TRBV11-3	TRBJ2-3	ASSLGTSGRTDTQY
TRBD1	TRBV2	TRBJ1-2	ASRDRGGGYT
-	TRBV18	TRBJ1-3	ASSPFRGDSGNTIY
TRBD2	TRBV6-1	TRBJ2-5	ASSWTRSQETQY
-	TRBV7-9	TRBJ1-1	ASSLDGGAHTEAF
-	TRBV5-4	TRBJ1-2	ASSLQGGYYGYT
-	TRBV5-1	TRBJ1-3	ASSLRRDSGNTIY
-	TRBV7-6	TRBJ2-1	ASSLQETVTAFPYNEQF
-	TRBV28	TRBJ2-7	ASRYRVRQY
TRBD1	TRBV13	TRBJ1-1	ASSSTGRNTEAF
-	TRBV3-1/TRBV3-2	TRBJ2-7	ASSSKRTVFSYEQY
TRBD2	TRBV7-2	TRBJ2-3	ASSVTSTKRTDTQY
-	TRBV28	TRBJ2-5	ASSLRETQY
TRBD2	TRBV7-3	TRBJ2-5	ASSLLAGDVTQY
TRBD2	TRBV5-1	TRBJ2-3	ASSSGPSGTDTQY
-	TRBV2	TRBJ2-3	ASSRLAATDTQY
TRBD1	TRBV12-5	TRBJ1-2	ASGSGQGLGYT
TRBD1	TRBV7-3	TRBJ1-6	ASSGTGAGSPLH
-	TRBV7-9	TRBJ1-2	ASSSSDSNYGYT
-	TRBV4-2	TRBJ2-5	ASRGGRTKETQY
-	TRBV10-3	TRBJ1-4	AISDTATNEKLF
-	TRBV7-9	TRBJ2-5	ASSLARRRQETQY
-	TRBV4-1	TRBJ1-5	ASSQEPPGHRMRWPQH
-	TRBV6-5	TRBJ1-4	ASSGSSTNEKLF
-	TRBV10-3	TRBJ2-1	AISEYPAETYNEQF
TRBD2	TRBV3-1/TRBV3-2	TRBJ2-7	ASSSGLAGISNYEQY
-	TRBV10-3	TRBJ1-1	AISESFSEAF
-	TRBV9	TRBJ2-1	ATTPFRAGSYNEQF
TRBD1	TRBV5-4	TRBJ1-6	ASSFTGDSPLH
TRBD1	TRBV5-6	TRBJ1-1	ASSSIYTGQVFMAF
-	TRBV29-1	TRBJ1-2	SVEGGVNGYT
-	TRBV9	TRBJ2-1	ASSVVGARTYEQF
TRBD2	TRBV5-1	TRBJ2-1	ASSLGLATYNEQF
-	TRBV5-1	TRBJ2-1	ASSALIRNNEQF